The rows below give T cell receptor beta chains drawn from one sample of a study of blood T cell repertoires in COVID-19. Sequencing was performed with immunoSEQ multiplex PCR; in TCRdb, only in-frame clones are kept and a portion is missing. Found here are approximately 440,000 clones, approximately 90% of them singletons; the top ten hold roughly 0.72%. The sample consisted of PBMCs or T cells enriched from blood (not recorded which). The source is a woman between 18 and 29 years old who had recovered from COVID-19. Each CDR3 is given with its conserved first and last residue. The order of the fields is J gene, V gene, CDR3 protein.

TRBJ1-2 TRBV10-2 CASSAEGVIHGYTF
TRBJ1-1 TRBV3-1/TRBV3-2 CASIPKGADEAFF
TRBJ1-1 TRBV5-1 CASSLGAGNTEAFF
TRBJ2-7 TRBV27 CASMKTGLYEQYF
TRBJ1-4 TRBV19 CASSRGVTNEKLFF
TRBJ1-1 TRBV9 CASSPRPGDGAFF
TRBJ2-3 TRBV10-1 CASSGSGGRPSTDTQYF
TRBJ2-3 TRBV10-1 CASSEYLTGTQYF
TRBJ2-5 TRBV19 CASSPWAQSETQYF
TRBJ2-7 TRBV5-1 CASSSDITYEQYF
TRBJ2-1 TRBV19 CASSISRGNEQFF
TRBJ2-1 TRBV20-1 CSARDNYEQFF
TRBJ2-1 TRBV5-5 CASSSSGTAYNEQFF
TRBJ1-6 TRBV15 CATSRGSSYNSPLHF
TRBJ2-2 TRBV13 CASSPQTGDTGELFF
TRBJ1-1 TRBV6-5 CASSYRSGGMNTEAFF
TRBJ1-1 TRBV6-4 CASSVGGPNTEAFF
TRBJ2-3 TRBV3-1/TRBV3-2 CASSQMRLAGGTDTQYF
TRBJ1-5 TRBV20-1 CSASSGGQETNQPQHF
TRBJ2-5 TRBV9 CASSADRVPETQYF
TRBJ2-7 TRBV11-2 CASSWTGGEVYEQYF
TRBJ1-2 TRBV6-6 CASSDRFDGYTF
TRBJ2-3 TRBV6-1 CASSVLSGGASDTQYF
TRBJ1-1 TRBV6-5 CASRYGGTEAFF
TRBJ1-2 TRBV30 CAVRRDRYYGYTF
TRBJ1-1 TRBV30 CAWSRGQQTPNTEAFF
TRBJ1-2 TRBV30 CAWTRGAGDGYTF
TRBJ2-5 TRBV18 CASSGLRGEETQYF
TRBJ1-5 TRBV2 CASVRGRRNQPQHF
TRBJ1-1 TRBV30 CAWRRGRGSTEAFF
TRBJ2-5 TRBV7-2 CASSLDRETQYF
TRBJ1-5 TRBV19 CASTPLRGNSNQPQHF
TRBJ2-1 TRBV7-8 CASSLTDLGGNEQFF
TRBJ1-5 TRBV11-2 CASSLTRDQPQHF
TRBJ1-1 TRBV11-2 CASSIRGQGSDSYAEAFF
TRBJ1-2 TRBV5-8 CASSPRTPYGYTF
TRBJ2-3 TRBV6-5 CATRQGGTDTQYF
TRBJ1-2 TRBV4-2 CASSQDRPGGDTYGYTF
TRBJ1-2 TRBV6-5 CASSPLTGTYGYTF
TRBJ1-1 TRBV24-1 CATSSRMNTEAFF
TRBJ1-3 TRBV4-1 CASSQQMGGAGNTIYF
TRBJ1-2 TRBV5-4 CASSLGATGPGIYGYTF
TRBJ1-6 TRBV4-1 CASSQVFGGTNSPLHF
TRBJ2-2 TRBV4-1 CASSRGVAGWEAGELFF
TRBJ1-1 TRBV5-1 CASSLGPAGWSTEAFF
TRBJ1-4 TRBV20-1 CSARTGAKLFF
TRBJ2-5 TRBV5-4 CASSLPGQETQYF
TRBJ1-2 TRBV5-8 CASSSGQGRANYGYTF
TRBJ1-4 TRBV28 CASSEQGDPNEKLFF
TRBJ2-1 TRBV4-1 CASSQGRLAGYNEQFF
TRBJ1-1 TRBV4-2 CASSRPPGTENTEAFF
TRBJ2-7 TRBV30 CAWSVTSGAYHEQYF
TRBJ2-2 TRBV7-6 CASSSLAPGAGELFF